A selection of T cell receptor beta chains follows, all from one sample in a study of graft-versus-host responses after intestinal transplantation. The assay was immunoSEQ multiplex PCR, and TCRdb's table has in-frame clones only and misses some. The sample lists about 86,000 clones; less than 90% were seen once. What these receptors recognize is not known. This material consisted of unstimulated CD4+ T cells sorted from spleen or lymph node cells, taken before transplant. All receptors come from a human donor who was the organ donor for an intestinal transplant. Each CDR3 is given with its conserved first and last residue. A D gene is named only where the DNA matches it firmly.

TRBJ2-7	TRBD2	TRBV15	CATSRVGGYEQYF	TGTGCCACCAGCAGAGTGGGGGGGTACGAGCAGTACTTC
TRBJ2-6	TRBD2	TRBV19	CAAGVRRSGANVLTF	TGTGCCGCGGGAGTGCGGCGGTCTGGGGCCAACGTCCTGACTTTC
TRBJ1-2	NA	TRBV14	CASSRSGVPNYGYTF	TGTGCCAGCAGCCGTTCAGGGGTCCCCAACTATGGCTACACCTTC
TRBJ1-1	NA	TRBV19	CASSIGENTEAFF	TGTGCCAGTAGTATTGGAGAGAACACTGAAGCTTTCTTT
TRBJ2-1	TRBD2	TRBV5-1	CASSWTSGASNEQFF	TGCGCCAGCAGCTGGACTAGCGGGGCGAGCAATGAGCAGTTCTTC
TRBJ1-6	NA	TRBV5-1	CASSLAQGNSPLHF	TGCGCCAGCAGCTTGGCCCAGGGGAATTCACCCCTCCACTTT
TRBJ1-3	NA	TRBV30	CAWSGGLRGSGNTIYF	TGTGCCTGGAGTGGGGGGCTGCGGGGGTCTGGAAACACCATATATTTT
TRBJ2-7	NA	TRBV2	CASSGLTVYEQYF	TGTGCCAGCAGTGGCCTAACGGTCTACGAGCAGTACTTC
TRBJ1-5	TRBD1	TRBV6-5	CASRPDRGDNQPQHF	TGTGCCAGCAGGCCGGACAGGGGAGACAATCAGCCCCAGCATTTT
TRBJ1-6	TRBD1	TRBV11-3	CASSPIGQGDSPLHF	TGTGCCAGCAGCCCAATCGGGCAGGGGGACTCACCCCTCCACTTT
TRBJ2-1	TRBD2	TRBV15	CATSRGTSGLAGVEEQFF	TGTGCCACCAGCAGAGGGACTTCGGGACTAGCGGGAGTAGAGGAGCAGTTCTTC
TRBJ1-2	NA	TRBV9	CASSPVRGSLVGGYTF	TGTGCCAGCAGCCCGGTTCGGGGTTCTCTCGTCGGTGGCTACACCTTC
TRBJ1-5	TRBD1	TRBV4-2	CASSQELDRGGSNQPQHF	TGTGCCAGCAGCCAAGAACTCGACAGGGGTGGTAGCAATCAGCCCCAGCATTTT
TRBJ2-7	TRBD2	TRBV7-2	CASSLATSGRVRAGEQYF	TGTGCCAGCAGCTTAGCCACTAGCGGGAGGGTTAGGGCAGGCGAGCAGTACTTC
TRBJ2-7	NA	TRBV28	CASSYWGPYEQYF	TGTGCCAGCAGTTATTGGGGGCCGTACGAGCAGTACTTC
TRBJ2-5	TRBD1	TRBV6-6	CAGGDREAETQYF	TGTGCCGGCGGGGACAGGGAGGCCGAGACCCAGTACTTC
TRBJ1-5	NA	TRBV2	CASSEALRDQPQHF	TGTGCCAGCAGTGAAGCGCTCAGGGATCAGCCCCAGCATTTT
TRBJ2-5	TRBD2	TRBV10-3	CAISDFGTSGTQETQYF	TGTGCCATCAGTGATTTTGGGACTAGCGGTACTCAAGAGACCCAGTACTTC
TRBJ1-3	NA	TRBV28	CASSLSGAASYSGNTIYF	TGTGCCAGCAGCCTTTCAGGGGCGGCGAGTTACTCTGGAAACACCATATATTTT
TRBJ1-2	NA	TRBV5-6	CASSPTLFSWEGGYTF	TGTGCCAGCAGCCCGACCCTTTTTTCGTGGGAGGGTGGCTACACCTTC
TRBJ2-7	TRBD1	TRBV28	CASSLFGTVKYEQYF	TGTGCCAGCAGTTTATTCGGGACAGTTAAATACGAGCAGTACTTC
TRBJ2-7	TRBD2	TRBV7-2	CASSLREGSEQYF	TGTGCCAGCAGCTTAAGGGAGGGAAGCGAGCAGTACTTC
TRBJ2-5	TRBD1	TRBV6-1	CASGTGETQYF	TGTGCCAGTGGGACAGGGGAGACCCAGTACTTC
TRBJ2-3	TRBD2	TRBV5-4	CASSRTSGRVGKTDTQYF	TGTGCCAGCAGCAGAACTAGCGGGAGGGTTGGGAAGACAGATACGCAGTATTTT